The 22 T cell receptor beta chains in this list originate from one sample, sequenced in a study of blood T cell repertoires in COVID-19. Only in-frame clones appear in the TCRdb table, and some are missing; sequencing was by immunoSEQ multiplex PCR. The sample includes about 260,000 clones, around 86% of them seen just once. Sequencing input: PBMCs or T cells enriched from blood (not recorded which). The receptors stem from a woman aged 45-65 years who had recovered from COVID-19.

Only one count was recorded for this clone. As DNA, the CDR3 is TGTGCCAGCAGCCGCCCATCCACAGGGAATTCACCCCTCCACTTT. Encoded protein: CASSRPSTGNSPLHF. The chain has TRBV5-8 and TRBJ1-6; tentative D call: TRBD1 (6 bases). Trimming removed 4 bases from V and 7 bases from J, with 15 bases in between. The CDR3 loop spans 15 amino acids. Germline V lookup: CDR1 SGHTS, CDR2 YDEGEE.

The genes are TRBV9 and TRBJ2-3; TRBD2 is a possible D gene (6 bases). Germline V gene sequence: CDR1 SGDLS, CDR2 YYNGEE. CDR3 length equals 16 residues. Trimming removed 2 bases from V and 4 bases from J, with 17 bases in between. Here the CDR3 DNA reads TGTGCCAGCAGCGTGGCCCCCGGGGGTGGCGCAGATACGCAGTATTTT. It yields the protein CASSVAPGGGADTQYF.

The chain joins TRBV27 to TRBJ2-2; possible D gene TRBD1, 5 bases. This CDR3 contains 14 residues. The V end lost 2 bases, the J end lost 6 bases, and 10 bases lay between the germline ends. CDR1 is MNHEY, CDR2 SMNVEV, per germline (reference sequence). The CDR3: CASSLQGWAGELFF. CDR3 nucleotide sequence: TGTGCCAGCAGTTTACAGGGCTGGGCCGGGGAGCTGTTTTTT.

This clone was detected only once. The chain is built from TRBV4-1 and TRBJ1-3; D uncertain. Germline assignment: CDR1 MGHRA and CDR2 YSYEKL. The CDR3 length is 17 residues. Trimming left V 2 bases short and J 2 bases short, with 16 bases between. The CDR3 protein is CASSQFGPEVAGNTIYF. As DNA, the CDR3 is TGCGCCAGCAGCCAATTTGGGCCGGAGGTGGCTGGAAACACCATATATTTT.

The rearrangement links TRBV19 to TRBJ1-6; D is possibly TRBD1 (5 bases). Germline values: CDR1 LNHDA, CDR2 SQIVND (reference sequence). V lost 8 bases, J lost 8 bases, and 10 bases lay in between. The CDR3 spans 12 residues. This CDR3 is CASGTGDSPLHF. CDR3 DNA: TGTGCCAGTGGGACGGGGGATTCACCCCTCCACTTT.

The V gene is TRBV6-5, the J gene TRBJ2-3, with D perhaps matching TRBD2 (6 bases). CDR3 length: 15 amino acids. The germline gives CDR1 MNHEY, CDR2 SVGAGI. Trimming left V 7 bases short and J 0 bases short, with 14 bases between. The CDR3 sequence is CASTTGDTSTDTQYF. Here the CDR3 DNA reads TGTGCCAGCACTACGGGAGATACTAGCACAGATACGCAGTATTTT.

This sequence joins TRBV30 and TRBJ1-6; TRBD1 matches 10 bases. The V segment lost 7 bases and the J segment 8 bases; nucleotides outside the gene matches: 5. Germline loops: CDR1 GTSNPN, CDR2 SVGIG (reference sequence). This CDR3 is built from 13 residues. The CDR3 region is CALLGTGDSPLHF. In nucleotides, the CDR3 is TGTGCCTTGCTGGGGACAGGGGATTCACCCCTCCACTTT.

J is TRBJ2-7 and V is TRBV9, with 8 bases aligning to TRBD2. CDR1 SGDLS and CDR2 YYNGEE come from the germline V gene. The CDR3 is made up of 14 amino acids. J gave up 3 bases and V 3 bases, and 5 bases lay outside the gene matches. CDR3 protein: CASSARSGGYEQYF. CDR3 in DNA: TGTGCCAGCAGCGCCCGCAGCGGGGGCTACGAGCAGTACTTC. Supplemented by reference TRBV9 and TRBJ2-7, the full variable domain reads DSGVTQTPKHLITATGQRVTLRCSPRSGDLSVYWYQQSLDQGLQFLIQYYNGEERAKGNILERFSAQQFPDLHSELNLSSLELGDSALYFCASSARSGGYEQYFGPGTRLTVT.

The chain is built from TRBV7-9 and TRBJ1-1; D is unresolved. This CDR3 region has 12 residues. V shed 8 bases and J shed 2 bases, with 9 bases lying between them. Germline V gene sequence: CDR1 SEHNR, CDR2 FQNEAQ (reference sequence). In DNA form, the CDR3 reads TGTGCCAGCGGAAGAGGAAACACTGAAGCTTTCTTT. It translates to CASGRGNTEAFF.

V usage is TRBV4-3 and J usage is TRBJ1-1; D call uncertain. The CDR3 runs 13 residues. Per germline, CDR1 LGHNA and CDR2 YSLEER. V lost 0 bases and J lost 3, with 5 bases in between. The CDR3 DNA is TGCGCCAGCAGCCAAGATCTATACACTGAAGCTTTCTTT. Translated: CASSQDLYTEAFF.

The chain is built from TRBV11-2 and TRBJ2-1; D perhaps matches TRBD2 (5 bases). Trimming shortened V by 5 bases and J by 13 bases, and 12 bases separated the two germline ends. Germline values: CDR1 SGHAT, CDR2 FQNNGV. This CDR3 spans 11 amino acids. In nucleotides, the CDR3 is TGTGCCAGCAGCCTCTTGACTATCCAGTTCTTC. Translated: CASSLLTIQFF.

The chain links TRBV21-1 to TRBJ1-5; the listed D gene, TRBD1, was not tested against the DNA. TRBV21-1 is a pseudogene locus. There are 18 residues in the CDR3. As DNA, the CDR3 is TGTGCCAGCAGCAACCGGGACAGCGGTAAATATAGCAATCAGCCCCAGCATTTT. Its protein is CASSNRDSGKYSNQPQHF.

This rearrangement joins TRBV19 to TRBJ1-6; tentatively, D is TRBD1 (6 bases). The CDR3 runs to 16 residues. Germline V lookup: CDR1 LNHDA, CDR2 SQIVND (reference sequence). V gave up 7 bases and J gave up 8 bases, with 21 bases separating them. The DNA for the CDR3 is TGTGCCAGTACCCTGCTGGGGACACGGGCGGATTCACCCCTCCACTTT. Protein product: CASTLLGTRADSPLHF. The full variable domain, completed using reference TRBV19 and TRBJ1-6, is DGGITQSPKYLFRKEGQNVTLSCEQNLNHDAMYWYRQDPGQGLRLIYYSQIVNDFQKGDIAEGYSVSREKKESFPLTVTSAQKNPTAFYLCASTLLGTRADSPLHFGNGTRLTVT.

The chain is built from TRBV6-1 and TRBJ1-3; weak D call: TRBD1 (6 bases). Trimming removed 0 bases from V and 4 bases from J, with 10 bases in between. The germline V gene encodes CDR1 MNHNS and CDR2 SASEGT. The CDR3 has 15 residues. The CDR3 region has the DNA TGTGCCAGCAGTGAAGCGATGGGGACAGGAAACACCATATATTTT. The encoded protein is CASSEAMGTGNTIYF.

This clone was counted a few times. This sequence joins TRBV27 and TRBJ1-6, with D perhaps TRBD1 (6 bases). From germline, CDR1 is MNHEY and CDR2 SMNVEV (reference sequence). Trimming took 5 bases from V and 8 from J, leaving 13 bases between them. This CDR3 has 14 amino acids. CDR3: CASSRQEGYSPLHF. In DNA, the CDR3 is TGTGCCAGCAGTAGACAGGAAGGCTATTCACCCCTCCACTTT.

The chain has TRBV29-1 and TRBJ1-2; 7 bases are a match to TRBD1. The CDR3 extends over 12 amino acids. Germline CDR1 is SQVTM and CDR2 is ANQGSEA. The CDR3 spells CITRGDNYGYTF. The CDR3 DNA sequence: TGCATCACCAGGGGGGATAACTATGGCTACACCTTC.

J is TRBJ2-7 and V is TRBV15; weak D call: TRBD1 (6 bases). Trimming took 0 bases from V and 7 from J, leaving 16 bases between them. Germline V gives CDR1 LNHNV, CDR2 YYDKDF (reference sequence). CDR3 size: 15 residues. CDR3 amino acids: CATSRDRGSPREQYF. In nucleotides, the CDR3 is TGTGCCACCAGCAGAGACAGGGGATCGCCTCGGGAGCAGTACTTC.

The chain combines TRBV10-2 with TRBJ1-6; possibly TRBD1 for D (6 bases). V lost 4 bases to trimming and J lost 8 bases, with 15 bases between them. Germline V gives CDR1 WSHSY, CDR2 SAAADI. There are 15 residues in the CDR3. CDR3 in DNA: TGCGCCAGCAGTGTGTCTGGGCAGGGGTATTCACCCCTCCACTTT. Translation gives CASSVSGQGYSPLHF.

With respect to this clone: The junction does not match germline at one end; this may be a read error. The same CDR3 is also encoded by other DNA sequences in this sample. This sequence joins TRBV25-1 and TRBJ1-1; D is perhaps TRBD1 (5 bases). This CDR3 is 13 amino acids long. Germline CDR1 is MGHDK and CDR2 is SYGVNS. The CDR3 DNA reads TGTGCCAGCAGGCGCGGGGGATACACTGAAGCCTTCTTT. Protein: CASRRGGYTEAFF.

J is TRBJ2-4 and V is TRBV30, with 9 bases identical to TRBD2. The CDR3 runs 15 residues. Unmatched junction bases numbered 7, after V lost 0 bases and J lost 7 bases. Germline V gives CDR1 GTSNPN, CDR2 SVGIG (reference sequence). CDR3 in DNA: TGTGCCTGGAGTGTTCGGCGGGAGGGTTGGAACATTCAGTACTTC. Protein sequence: CAWSVRREGWNIQYF.

This sequence joins TRBV18 and TRBJ2-7; TRBD1 matches 9 bases. The V gene end was trimmed by 6 bases and the J gene end by 6 bases; junction bases not matched to a gene: 9. Germline values: CDR1 KGHSH, CDR2 LQKENI. This CDR3 has 14 amino acids. The CDR3 loop reads CASSTGTGYGEQYF. CDR3 sequence (DNA): TGTGCCAGCTCCACCGGGACAGGGTATGGCGAGCAGTACTTC.

The chain employs TRBV20-1 and TRBJ1-2; no clear D gene. The length of the CDR3 is 11 residues. Trimming left V 7 bases short and J 2 bases short, with 8 bases between. The germline CDR1 and CDR2 sequences are DFQATT and SNEGSKA (reference sequence). The CDR3 here is CSGHLNYGYTF. In DNA form, the CDR3 reads TGCAGTGGTCACTTAAACTATGGCTACACCTTC.